This entry lists 9 T cell receptor beta chains sequenced from one sample in a study of T-cell reconstitution after alpha-beta-depleted transplantation in children. Unique molecular identifiers were incorporated into the prepared TCRbeta library. TCRdb re-called the PCR reads with MiXCR, one entry per CDR3 protein. Here the sample spans about 610,000 distinct CDR3 sequences, roughly a tenth being singletons. Sample: PBMCs from the stem cell graft donor, taken from the stem cell graft. These receptors all stem from a human donor who donated a stem cell graft to a child with acute myeloid leukemia.

The genes are TRBV20-1 and TRBJ1-2, with 7 positions matching TRBD1. The CDR3 loop spans 9 amino acids. Germline trimming cut 6 bases from V and 13 bases from J; bases unmatched to any gene: 5. Looked up from germline, CDR1 is DFQATT and CDR2 is SNEGSKA (reference sequence). The DNA of the CDR3 is TGCAGTGCGAAGACAGGGCTCACCTTC. Translated: CSAKTGLTF.

V gene TRBV7-2 combines with J gene TRBJ1-5; tentatively, D is TRBD1 (5 bases). Trimming left V 1 base short and J 6 bases short, with 13 bases between. The CDR3 length is 15 residues. The V gene's germline CDR1 is SGHTA and CDR2 FQGNSA. The CDR3 nucleotides read TGTGCCAGCAGCTTAGGAGGAGGGGCCTTTCAGCCCCAGCATTTT. This sequence encodes CASSLGGGAFQPQHF.

V and J are TRBV20-1 and TRBJ1-2; unclear D gene. The CDR3 is made up of 12 amino acids. Germline V gives CDR1 DFQATT, CDR2 SNEGSKA (reference sequence). With 6 bases removed from V and 1 base from J, the gap between germline ends came to 9 bases. CDR3 nucleotides: TGCAGTGCCCACCAACTTAACTATGGCTACACCTTC. It encodes CSAHQLNYGYTF.

The V call is TRBV14, the J call TRBJ2-2; possibly TRBD1 for D (6 bases). Trimming left V 1 base short and J 1 base short, with 13 bases between. The CDR3 loop spans 17 amino acids. The germline V gene encodes CDR1 SGHDN and CDR2 FVKESK. CDR3 coding DNA: TGTGCCAGCAGCCAAGGGTTCGGGACACTGAACACCGGGGAGCTGTTTTTT. It encodes CASSQGFGTLNTGELFF.

This clonotype came up many times. The J gene is TRBJ2-7, the V gene TRBV12-3 or TRBV12-4, with 8 bases that match TRBD1. The J segment lost 0 bases and the V segment lost 7 bases, leaving 11 bases of the junction unmatched. This CDR3 is 16 amino acids long. CDR3 nucleotides: TGTGCCAGCACCACTAGTTCTACAGGGGGCTCCTACGAGCAGTACTTC. This translates into CASTTSSTGGSYEQYF.

J is TRBJ2-5 and V is TRBV5-1, with D maybe TRBD2 (5 bases). The V end lost 4 bases, the J end lost 9 bases, and 16 bases lay between the germline ends. Germline CDR1 and CDR2: SGHRS and YFSETQ. This CDR3 is 13 amino acids long. The CDR3 DNA follows: TGCGCCAGCAGCCCCGGACTCGCTGGGGCCCAGTACTTC. Translated, it gives CASSPGLAGAQYF.

This clonotype has more than one count but fewer than ten. The chain carries TRBV3-1 and TRBJ2-5; 7 nucleotides line up with TRBD2. J lost 4 bases, V lost 3 bases, and 8 bases had no gene match. The CDR3 is 15 amino acids. Germline CDR1 reads LGHDT; CDR2 reads YNNKEL (reference sequence). The CDR3 bases are TGTGCCAGCAGCCAGTCACTAGCGCAGAGAGAGACCCAGTACTTC. This translates into CASSQSLAQRETQYF.

This clonotype has ten or more counts. V gene TRBV4-2 combines with J gene TRBJ2-7; 12 bases are shared with TRBD2. Looked up from germline, CDR1 is LGHNA and CDR2 is YNFKEQ. The V gene end was trimmed by 0 bases and the J gene end by 2 bases; junction bases not matched to a gene: 5. This CDR3 is built from 17 residues. The CDR3 spells CASSQEEGTSGPYEQYF. CDR3 coding DNA: TGTGCCAGCAGCCAAGAGGAGGGGACTAGCGGGCCCTACGAGCAGTACTTC.

This clonotype was seen ten or more times. V usage is TRBV6-5 and J usage is TRBJ2-1, with 10 nucleotides matching TRBD2. CDR3 length: 13 amino acids. V was clipped by 10 bases and J by 3 bases; unmatched bases: 3. Germline V CDR1 and CDR2: MNHEY, SVGAGI. The CDR3 coding sequence is TGTGCCATCGGGACTAGCGACTACAATGAGCAGTTCTTC. Protein: CAIGTSDYNEQFF.